The 8 T cell receptor beta chains below come from one sample, sequenced in a study of identical twins. TCRdb redid the calling of the 5' RACE reads with MiXCR, one entry per CDR3 protein. This table holds just under 550,000 distinct CDR3 sequences, about 15% found once. The data also belong to a second study, concerning yellow fever vaccine responses in identical twins.

Specimen: CD4+ T cells sorted from blood. The receptors were sampled from a woman younger than 35 in good health.

J is TRBJ2-2 and V is TRBV2; 11 bases agree with TRBD2. The CDR3 consists of 18 residues. The V gene's germline CDR1 is SNHLY and CDR2 FYNNEI. Trimming at V came to 10 bases and at J to 0 bases, leaving 13 bases not matched to a gene. This CDR3 reads CATKGLAEGSANTGELFF. CDR3 in DNA: TGTGCCACCAAGGGACTAGCGGAGGGCTCTGCGAACACCGGGGAGCTGTTTTTT.

This clonotype was detected a few times. This chain joins TRBV12-3 or TRBV12-4 and TRBJ1-1; maybe TRBD1 (5 bases). CDR3 length equals 20 residues. The V gene lost 3 bases and the J gene lost 0 bases, with 26 bases spanning the gap. The CDR3 reads CASSLGRGLVAGPMNTEAFF. The CDR3 nucleotides read TGTGCCAGCAGTTTGGGTAGGGGTTTGGTGGCAGGGCCTATGAACACTGAAGCTTTCTTT.

This clonotype was seen a few times. This rearrangement joins TRBV25-1 to TRBJ1-3, with D perhaps TRBD1 (6 bases). The CDR3 runs to 13 residues. Germline-derived CDR1 and CDR2 are MGHDK and SYGVNS. Deletions cut 8 bases from V and 0 bases from J, with 8 bases between. The CDR3 region has the DNA TGTGCCAGCCAGGGGAGCTCTGGAAACACCATATATTTT. Translating it yields CASQGSSGNTIYF.

V is TRBV12-3 or TRBV12-4 and J is TRBJ2-5; 11 bases are a match to TRBD2. The CDR3 has 14 residues. The junction had 4 bases not matched to a gene; V was cut back by 5 bases and J by 5 bases. The CDR3 here is CASSVTSGSETQYF. DNA of the CDR3: TGTGCCAGCAGTGTAACTAGCGGGAGTGAGACCCAGTACTTC.

CDR3 nucleotides: TGTGCCAGCAGTTATTGGGGGGCGGCCAAAAACATTCAGTACTTC. It specifies CASSYWGAAKNIQYF. This sequence joins TRBV28 and TRBJ2-4, with D perhaps given as TRBD1 or TRBD2 (6 bases each). Deletions cut 4 bases from V and 1 base from J, with 11 bases between. There are 15 residues in the CDR3. Germline V gives CDR1 MDHEN, CDR2 SYDVKM.

In its sample, this clonotype was seen a few times. V is TRBV6-5 and J is TRBJ2-2; 9 bases fit TRBD1. Germline V CDR1 and CDR2: MNHEY, SVGAGI. V trimming: 2 bases; J trimming: 5 bases; junction bases outside the gene matches: 9. The CDR3 consists of 17 residues. The CDR3 spells CASSYLRDRAGTGELFF. CDR3 nucleotides: TGTGCCAGCAGTTACCTCCGGGACAGGGCGGGGACCGGGGAGCTGTTTTTT.

This clonotype has just a few counts. This chain joins TRBV5-1 and TRBJ1-2; perhaps TRBD1 as D (6 bases). Germline assignment: CDR1 SGHRS and CDR2 YFSETQ. The CDR3 spans 14 residues. Between the trimmed V and J ends, which lost 4 bases and 4 bases, there was a span of 14 bases. The CDR3 here is CASSAAGDGYGYTF. In DNA form, the CDR3 reads TGCGCCAGCAGCGCCGCAGGGGACGGCTATGGCTACACCTTC.

This clonotype has ten or more counts. The chain joins TRBV3-1 to TRBJ1-1; weak D call: TRBD1 (5 bases). This CDR3 is built from 15 residues. Germline CDR1 is LGHDT and CDR2 is YNNKEL (reference sequence). V was pared by 0 bases and J by 5 bases, with 13 bases between. The CDR3 DNA follows: TGTGCCAGCAGCCAAGATCCCTCGGGGGTTACTGAAGCTTTCTTT. As protein: CASSQDPSGVTEAFF.